What follows are 17 T cell receptor beta chains derived from one specimen sequenced in a study of T cells in Graves' hyperthyroidism and ophthalmopathy. The CDR3 regions of TCR beta were amplified from RNA transcripts. Researchers ran a first-round RT-PCR on the TCR CDR3 using the HTBI primer set. A single record per CDR3 protein comes from TCRdb applying MiXCR to the multiplex PCR reads. The sample has hundreds of thousands of distinct CDR3 sequences; 13% are singletons. The sequenced sample was blood. The receptors here all came from a woman aged 18 to 35 with Graves' hyperthyroidism.

The chain couples TRBV7-9 to TRBJ2-1, with TRBD1 matching over 7 bases. Germline V gene sequence: CDR1 SEHNR, CDR2 FQNEAQ (reference sequence). There are 16 residues in the CDR3. The V segment lost 1 base and the J segment 3 bases; nucleotides outside the gene matches: 6. For the CDR3, the DNA is TGTGCCAGCAGCTTAGGAGACAGGGTTGGCTACAATGAGCAGTTCTTC. It codes for CASSLGDRVGYNEQFF.

This clonotype turned up a few times. The V gene is TRBV27, the J gene TRBJ1-5, with unresolved D. Per the germline V gene, CDR1 is MNHEY and CDR2 is SMNVEV (reference sequence). CDR3 length: 15 amino acids. The V and J ends lost 3 bases and 0 bases respectively, with 9 bases between them. The CDR3 DNA reads TGTGCCAGCAGTTTGAGCTCCCTTAGCAATCAGCCCCAGCATTTT. The encoded protein is CASSLSSLSNQPQHF.

This clonotype was detected many times. This chain joins TRBV6-1 and TRBJ2-7; 7 bases match TRBD1. V dropped 3 bases and J dropped 0; count of bases not matched to a gene: 5. Per the germline V gene, CDR1 is MNHNS and CDR2 is SASEGT. The CDR3 totals 15 residues. The CDR3 DNA follows: TGTGCCAGCAGTGAGACCGGGACAGTCTCCTACGAGCAGTACTTC. Translated: CASSETGTVSYEQYF.

This clonotype occurred many times. This rearrangement joins TRBV7-9 to TRBJ1-1; TRBD1 matches at 10 bases. CDR1 and CDR2 (germline): SEHNR, FQNEAQ (reference sequence). The CDR3 has 15 residues. J lost 1 base, V lost 6 bases, and 5 bases had no gene match. CDR3: CASRRTGGGNTEAFF. In DNA form, the CDR3 reads TGTGCCAGCAGAAGGACAGGGGGTGGGAACACTGAAGCTTTCTTT.

This clonotype showed up just once. This chain joins TRBV28 and TRBJ2-7; D tentatively reads TRBD1 or TRBD2 (5 bases each). The germline V gene has CDR1 MDHEN and CDR2 SYDVKM. The CDR3 is 16 residues long. Trimming shortened V by 5 bases and J by 2 bases, and 19 bases separated the two germline ends. DNA of the CDR3: TGTGCCAGCAGTAGCCCAAACTGGGGGTTGACCTACGAGCAGTACTTC. It specifies CASSSPNWGLTYEQYF. The entire variable domain, with the rest obtained from reference TRBV28 and TRBJ2-7, is as follows: DVKVTQSSRYLVKRTGEKVFLECVQDMDHENMFWYRQDPGLGLRLIYFSYDVKMKEKGDIPEGYSVSREKKERFSLILESASTNQTSMYLCASSSPNWGLTYEQYFGPGTRLTVT.

The chain couples TRBV6-5 to TRBJ1-1; D ambiguous. Trimming left V 2 bases short and J 5 bases short, with 9 bases between. CDR1 and CDR2 (germline): MNHEY, SVGAGI. The CDR3 is made up of 13 amino acids. In nucleotides, the CDR3 is TGTGCCAGCAGTTACGGAGGGCTTACTGAAGCTTTCTTT. Its protein is CASSYGGLTEAFF.

This clonotype was seen just once. The CDR3 does not close with the conserved phenylalanine or tryptophan, likely indicating a read error. V usage is TRBV12-3 or TRBV12-4 and J usage is TRBJ2-7; D is perhaps TRBD2 (6 bases). CDR3 length: 13 residues. Trimming left V 3 bases short and J 3 bases short, with 9 bases between. CDR3 nucleotide sequence: TGTGCCAGCAGTTTCGGGACTCTCTACGAGCAGTACTTA. Protein sequence: CASSFGTLYEQYL.

This clonotype has ten or more counts. The chain couples TRBV7-8 to TRBJ2-7; a possible D gene is TRBD2 (6 bases). The germline V gene encodes CDR1 SGHVS and CDR2 FQNEAQ. The length of the CDR3 is 15 residues. Trimming took 5 bases from V and 6 from J, leaving 20 bases between them. The DNA for the CDR3 is TGTGCCAGCAGCGCCCGAGGGACTTCAACCGGCGAGCAGTACTTC. Translated: CASSARGTSTGEQYF. The entire variable domain, with the rest obtained from reference TRBV7-8 and TRBJ2-7, is as follows: GAGVSQSPRYKVAKRGQDVALRCDPISGHVSLFWYQQALGQGPEFLTYFQNEAQLDKSGLPSDRFFAERPEGSVSTLKIQRTQQEDSAVYLCASSARGTSTGEQYFGPGTRLTVT.

The table lists this clonotype with a few counts. The chain combines TRBV18 with TRBJ1-2, with TRBD1 matching over 7 bases. The germline V gene encodes CDR1 KGHSH and CDR2 LQKENI. The CDR3 has 14 amino acids. V dropped 3 bases and J dropped 3; count of bases not matched to a gene: 4. The CDR3, as DNA: TGTGCCAGCTCACCCCGAACAGGGGACTATGGCTACACCTTC. It yields the protein CASSPRTGDYGYTF.

This clonotype was observed many times. The chain uses TRBV6-1 and TRBJ1-1; D is possibly TRBD1 (5 bases). The V end was cut by 6 bases, the J end by 3 bases, with 20 bases between. Germline V gene lookup returns CDR1 MNHNS and CDR2 SASEGT. The CDR3 has 16 amino acids. The CDR3 sequence is CASRAWDQREDTEAFF. The CDR3 DNA is TGTGCCAGCAGGGCCTGGGACCAGAGAGAGGACACTGAAGCTTTCTTT.

This clonotype was counted many times. The chain couples TRBV20-1 to TRBJ1-5; 7 bases match TRBD1. Germline CDR1 reads DFQATT; CDR2 reads SNEGSKA (reference sequence). J was trimmed by 4 bases and V by 6 bases; bases with no gene match: 12. The CDR3 consists of 15 residues. The CDR3 loop is CSAPPRGRGNQPQHF. The CDR3 DNA reads as TGCAGTGCCCCACCGAGGGGCAGGGGGAATCAGCCCCAGCATTTT.

This clonotype has at least ten counts. The chain is built from TRBV7-3 and TRBJ1-1; D gene ambiguous. Germline assignment: CDR1 SGHTA and CDR2 FQGTGA. Trimming cost V 5 bases and J 2 bases, with 21 bases left between them. The CDR3 is made up of 17 amino acids. The CDR3 loop is CASSLQQFGSLNTEAFF. CDR3 coding DNA: TGTGCCAGCAGCCTTCAACAATTTGGGTCTCTAAACACTGAAGCTTTCTTT.

This clonotype was seen repeatedly, ten times or more. One junction end disagrees with the germline gene, perhaps due to a read error. V gene TRBV24-1 combines with J gene TRBJ2-3, with D tentatively TRBD1 or TRBD2 (5 bases each). Looked up from germline, CDR1 is KGHDR and CDR2 is SFDVKD. CDR3 length: 17 amino acids. CDR3 sequence: CATSDRTGTEHTDTQCF. The CDR3 DNA is TGTGCCACCAGTGATAGGACCGGGACGGAACACACAGATACGCAGTGTTTT.

This clonotype was seen more than once but under ten times. This chain links TRBV14 with TRBJ2-3; D may be TRBD1 (6 bases). Trimming removed 0 bases at V and 4 bases at J, with 20 bases between. There are 18 residues in the CDR3. Germline V gene data show CDR1 as SGHDN and CDR2 as FVKESK. The CDR3 protein is CASSQEVGVWGQADTQYF. The CDR3 bases are TGTGCCAGCAGCCAAGAAGTTGGTGTATGGGGGCAGGCAGATACGCAGTATTTT.

In its sample, this clonotype was seen a few times. V is TRBV14 and J is TRBJ1-1; D unclear. CDR1 is SGHDN and CDR2 is FVKESK in the germline V gene. The CDR3 totals 14 residues. V lost 0 bases and J 4 bases, leaving 9 bases between the germline ends. CDR3 in amino acids: CASSQELVSTEAFF. The CDR3 DNA is TGTGCCAGCAGCCAAGAGTTGGTCAGCACTGAAGCTTTCTTT.

Many counts were recorded for this clonotype. The chain is built from TRBV27 and TRBJ2-3, with TRBD2 identical over 12 bases. The V gene end was trimmed by 0 bases and the J gene end by 0 bases; junction bases not matched to a gene: 7. The CDR3 totals 19 residues. Germline V CDR1 and CDR2: MNHEY, SMNVEV (reference sequence). CDR3 region: CASSLSVPGTSGSTDTQYF. The CDR3 DNA reads TGTGCCAGCAGTTTATCGGTCCCCGGGACTAGCGGGAGCACAGATACGCAGTATTTT.

Many counts were recorded for this clonotype. The chain combines TRBV20-1 with TRBJ2-7; D ambiguous. Between the trimmed V and J ends, which lost 5 bases and 6 bases, there was a span of 11 bases. Germline lookup yields CDR1 DFQATT and CDR2 SNEGSKA (reference sequence). There are 11 residues in the CDR3. The chain's CDR3 is CSAPAAVEQYF. In DNA form, the CDR3 reads TGCAGTGCTCCTGCGGCGGTCGAGCAGTACTTC.